The 6 T cell receptor beta chains listed next were all sequenced from one sample in a study of technical replicates of blood from several donors. Assay used: immunoSEQ multiplex PCR; TCRdb lists only in-frame clones, some missing. This table has approximately 84,000 clones, roughly 98% appearing once. The sample was T cells isolated from PBMCs. The receptors come from a human donor in good health.

The chain is built from TRBV11-2 and TRBJ2-2, with 7 bases matching TRBD1. The CDR3 spans 16 residues. V was pared by 5 bases and J by 3 bases, with 9 bases of the junction left unmatched. Germline CDR1 is SGHAT and CDR2 is FQNNGV. The CDR3 sequence: CASSAQQGPYTGELFF. In DNA form, the CDR3 reads TGTGCCAGCAGCGCGCAACAGGGGCCGTACACCGGGGAGCTGTTTTTT.

The chain carries TRBV27 and TRBJ2-3; D ambiguous. This CDR3 contains 20 residues. With 6 bases removed from V and 0 bases from J, the gap between germline ends came to 28 bases. The V gene's germline CDR1 is MNHEY and CDR2 SMNVEV (reference sequence). CDR3 DNA: TGTGCCAGCAGCCCGAATCAGGTGGCAGCTCTTTATTCTAGCACAGATACGCAGTATTTT. It specifies CASSPNQVAALYSSTDTQYF.

V is TRBV9 and J is TRBJ2-3; 7 positions agree with TRBD2. Unmatched junction bases numbered 8, after V lost 2 bases and J lost 2 bases. This CDR3 has 16 residues. The germline gives CDR1 SGDLS, CDR2 YYNGEE. The chain's CDR3 is CASSVPGGTLTDTQYF. As DNA, the CDR3 is TGTGCCAGCAGCGTGCCGGGGGGTACTCTCACAGATACGCAGTATTTT.

The rearrangement joins TRBV27 to TRBJ1-4; tentatively, D is TRBD1 (5 bases). V lost 7 bases and J 6 bases, leaving 15 bases between the germline ends. There are 14 residues in the CDR3. Germline V lookup: CDR1 MNHEY, CDR2 SMNVEV (reference sequence). CDR3 sequence (DNA): TGTGCCAGCACCCTCGTCGGGGGAGATGAAAAACTGTTTTTT. It is translated as CASTLVGGDEKLFF.

The V and J genes are TRBV11-1 and TRBJ2-1; 14 nucleotides match TRBD2. Looked up from germline, CDR1 is SGHAT and CDR2 is FQDESV (reference sequence). The CDR3 runs to 18 residues. The V segment lost 1 base and the J segment 5 bases; nucleotides outside the gene matches: 7. Here the CDR3 reads CASSLVGTSGSLDNEQFF. The CDR3 bases are TGTGCCAGCAGCTTAGTGGGGACTAGCGGGAGTCTAGACAATGAGCAGTTCTTC.

CDR3 sequence reads: CASSPTGDTQYF. The DNA for the CDR3 is TGTGCCAGCTCACCGACAGGGGATACGCAGTATTTT. The chain has TRBV18 and TRBJ2-3, with 7 nucleotides matching TRBD1. Trimming removed 3 bases from V and 6 bases from J; junction bases left unmatched: 0. Germline V gene data show CDR1 as KGHSH and CDR2 as LQKENI. This CDR3 comprises 12 residues.